Listed below are T cell receptor beta chains from one sample, sequenced in a study of OX40 agonist ivuxolimab in advanced cancers. Sequenced by immunoSEQ multiplex PCR; TCRdb stores in-frame clones only, minus some. The repertoire holds around 86,000 clones, with roughly 91% as singletons. This specimen was CD4+ or CD8+ T cells sorted from blood, taken in a trial of the OX40 agonist ivuxolimab. The receptors come from an adult with an advanced solid tumor such as melanoma, head and neck, liver or kidney cancer. Each CDR3 is given with its conserved first and last residue. The D gene is left open where the match is weak. Size values are once, few and many counts, or a class for expanded clones, and some rows have none.

clone_size	d_call	v_call	j_call	cdr3_aa	cdr3_nt
.	TRBD2	TRBV7-2	TRBJ2-2	CASPERGYNTGELFF	TGTGCCAGTCCGGAGCGGGGGTATAACACCGGGGAGCTGTTTTTT
.	.	TRBV27	TRBJ2-2	CASSLSGAAANTGELFF	TGTGCCAGCAGTTTGTCGGGGGCCGCCGCGAACACCGGGGAGCTGTTTTTT
.	TRBD1	TRBV6-5	TRBJ1-2	CASSRGQSLNGYTF	TGTGCCAGCAGTCGGGGACAGTCGTTAAATGGCTACACCTTC
.	TRBD1	TRBV6-1	TRBJ1-5	CASSERQGSNQPQHF	TGTGCCAGCAGTGAACGACAGGGTAGCAATCAGCCCCAGCATTTT
.	.	TRBV7-3	TRBJ1-1	CASSPGGKTEAFF	TGTGCCAGTAGCCCCGGAGGGAAGACTGAAGCTTTCTTT
.	.	TRBV10-2	TRBJ1-5	CASRFGGGNQPQHF	TGCGCCAGCAGGTTTGGGGGGGGCAATCAGCCCCAGCATTTT
.	.	TRBV5-1	TRBJ1-5	CASRAGTYSNQPQHF	TGCGCCAGCAGGGCCGGGACGTATAGCAATCAGCCCCAGCATTTT
.	.	TRBV6-1	TRBJ2-6	CASDREGSGANVLTF	TGTGCCAGCGACAGGGAGGGGTCTGGGGCCAACGTCCTGACTTTC
.	.	TRBV9	TRBJ1-1	CASKGDTEAFF	TGTGCCAGCAAGGGGGACACTGAAGCTTTCTTT
.	TRBD1	TRBV19	TRBJ2-2	CASTPRDDRANTGELFF	TGTGCCAGTACCCCCCGAGACGACAGGGCGAACACCGGGGAGCTGTTTTTT
once	.	TRBV2	TRBJ1-1	CASRRARAFF	TGTGCCAGCAGGAGGGCCCGAGCTTTCTTT
.	TRBD1	TRBV4-3	TRBJ2-3	CASSQGTGGADTQYF	TGCGCCAGCAGCCAAGGTACAGGGGGCGCCGATACGCAGTATTTT
.	.	TRBV27	TRBJ2-7	CASSYGAAYEQYF	TGTGCCAGCAGCTACGGGGCCGCCTACGAGCAGTACTTC
.	.	TRBV13	TRBJ2-7	CASSLTYRSRSYEQYF	TGTGCCAGCAGCTTGACTTACAGGTCCCGCTCCTACGAGCAGTACTTC
.	.	TRBV20-1	TRBJ2-7	CSARSINEQYF	TGCAGTGCTAGGTCTATCAACGAGCAGTACTTC
.	TRBD2	TRBV5-1	TRBJ2-1	CASSPRLAGGRAYNEQFF	TGCGCCAGCAGCCCCCGACTAGCGGGGGGAAGGGCCTACAATGAGCAGTTCTTC
.	TRBD2	TRBV4-1	TRBJ2-7	CASSQVNRVSSGSPYEQYF	TGCGCCAGCAGCCAAGTTAACAGGGTGTCTAGCGGGTCCCCCTACGAGCAGTACTTC
.	TRBD2	TRBV19	TRBJ2-7	CASTGTSGRYEQYF	TGTGCCAGTACCGGGACTAGCGGGAGGTACGAGCAGTACTTC
.	TRBD1	TRBV28	TRBJ1-2	CASSNGPGGDYGYTF	TGTGCCAGCAGTAACGGTCCAGGGGGCGACTATGGCTACACCTTC
.	.	TRBV27	TRBJ1-1	CASSSGTGWPEAFF	TGTGCCAGCAGTTCAGGAACAGGGTGGCCTGAAGCTTTCTTT
once	TRBD1	TRBV7-3	TRBJ2-1	CASSLVLGTGGANNEQFF	TGTGCCAGCAGCTTAGTATTAGGGACAGGGGGCGCCAACAATGAGCAGTTCTTC
.	.	TRBV4-3	TRBJ1-1	CASSHLYSEAEAFF	TGCGCCAGCAGCCATTTGTACTCGGAGGCTGAAGCTTTCTTT
.	.	TRBV29-1	TRBJ2-1	CSVGRDGSYNEQFF	TGCAGCGTTGGTAGGGACGGATCCTACAATGAGCAGTTCTTC
.	TRBD1	TRBV5-6	TRBJ2-4	CASSPTGVDIQYF	TGTGCCAGCAGCCCCACAGGGGTGGACATTCAGTACTTC
.	TRBD1	TRBV13	TRBJ2-7	CASSLGYGQGSYEQYF	TGTGCCAGCAGCTTAGGCTATGGACAGGGCTCCTACGAGCAGTACTTC
.	.	TRBV7-6	TRBJ2-5	CASSLEWAEQETQYF	TGTGCCAGCAGCTTAGAGTGGGCAGAGCAAGAGACCCAGTACTTC
.	TRBD1	TRBV4-1	TRBJ2-7	CASSQDWDRNYEQYF	TGCGCCAGCAGCCAAGATTGGGACAGAAACTACGAGCAGTACTTC
.	.	TRBV7-9	TRBJ2-5	CASSFSYRGAGTETQYF	TGTGCCAGCAGCTTTTCTTACCGTGGGGCAGGCACGGAGACCCAGTACTTC
.	TRBD2	TRBV30	TRBJ2-1	CAWSARGLAAHNEQFF	TGTGCCTGGAGTGCCCGAGGACTAGCGGCCCACAATGAGCAGTTCTTC
.	TRBD1	TRBV27	TRBJ1-2	CASSHQGASNYGYTF	TGTGCCAGCAGTCACCAGGGGGCGTCGAACTATGGCTACACCTTC
.	TRBD2	TRBV29-1	TRBJ2-3	CSVEWAEGGALRDTQYF	TGCAGCGTCGAATGGGCGGAGGGAGGGGCCCTTCGCGATACGCAGTATTTT
.	.	TRBV5-4	TRBJ1-2	CASSYGRGGLGYTF	TGTGCCAGCAGCTATGGGAGGGGAGGGTTGGGCTACACCTTC
.	.	TRBV2	TRBJ1-1	CASIGDPDTEAFF	TGTGCCAGCATAGGGGATCCAGACACTGAAGCTTTCTTT
.	TRBD2	TRBV4-3	TRBJ2-7	CASSQDIASGREQYF	TGCGCCAGCAGCCAAGATATAGCTAGCGGCCGGGAGCAGTACTTC
.	.	TRBV4-3	TRBJ1-6	CASSQEGGGYNSPLHF	TGCGCCAGCAGCCAAGAGGGGGGTGGCTATAATTCACCCCTCCACTTT
.	TRBD2	TRBV6-5	TRBJ2-7	CASSYAAGGPDEQYF	TGTGCCAGCAGTTACGCAGCGGGAGGGCCGGACGAGCAGTACTTC